The 8 T cell receptor beta chains given below trace back to one sample, sequenced in a study of regulatory T cells in long-lasting Graves disease. Time point given: newly diagnosed GD, antithyroid drugs for less than 3 months. With RNA extracted from PBMCs as input, the TCR library was made. Construction of the TCR beta libraries employed iRepertoire HTBI primers in conjunction with Arm-PCR of CDR3 regions. TCRdb fed the multiplex PCR reads into MiXCR, producing one record per CDR3 protein. The sample yields 390,000 or so distinct CDR3 sequences, approximately 12% seen once. The same specimen was also included in a second study, on T cells in Graves' hyperthyroidism and ophthalmopathy.

The input for sequencing was peripheral blood mononuclear cells (PBMCs), taken at new diagnosis, from a patient treated with antithyroid drugs. The receptors originated from a woman under 30 with Graves disease.

The chain links TRBV6-5 to TRBJ2-7; a possible D gene is TRBD2 (6 bases). Between the trimmed V and J ends, which lost 0 bases and 0 bases, there was a span of 9 bases. The CDR3 has 15 amino acids. Germline V gene lookup returns CDR1 MNHEY and CDR2 SVGAGI. CDR3 DNA: TGTGCCAGCAGTTACTCTCGGGGGAGCTCCTACGAGCAGTACGTC. Amino acids: CASSYSRGSSYEQYV.

This clonotype was recorded many times. The rearrangement uses TRBV12-3 or TRBV12-4 and TRBJ2-6, with 9 bases fitting TRBD2. The CDR3 covers 19 residues. The V segment lost 3 bases and the J segment 4 bases; nucleotides outside the gene matches: 13. The CDR3 DNA follows: TGTGCCAGCAGTTTGTCACCCGCTAGCGGGAAAGCAGGGGCCAACGTCCTGACTTTC. As protein: CASSLSPASGKAGANVLTF.

This clonotype has a handful of counts. The gene calls are TRBV6-1 and TRBJ2-1, with D uncertain. V gave up 5 bases and J gave up 12 bases, with 17 bases separating them. The CDR3 runs 13 residues. Germline CDR1 reads MNHNS; CDR2 reads SASEGT. Here the CDR3 reads CASSTIGADGQFF. The CDR3 DNA sequence: TGTGCCAGCAGTACGATAGGTGCCGACGGGCAGTTCTTC.

The table lists this clonotype with many counts. The V gene is TRBV28, the J gene TRBJ2-7, with 9 bases aligning to TRBD1. The CDR3 is 16 residues long. J lost 3 bases, V lost 4 bases, and 10 bases had no gene match. The V gene's germline CDR1 is MDHEN and CDR2 SYDVKM. CDR3 DNA: TGTGCCAGCAGTTACAACAGGGGGCGCGGTCTCTACGAGCAGTACTTC. Its translation: CASSYNRGRGLYEQYF. The whole variable domain, remainder taken from reference TRBV28 and TRBJ2-7, is DVKVTQSSRYLVKRTGEKVFLECVQDMDHENMFWYRQDPGLGLRLIYFSYDVKMKEKGDIPEGYSVSREKKERFSLILESASTNQTSMYLCASSYNRGRGLYEQYFGPGTRLTVT.

This clonotype was seen a handful of times. The chain links TRBV27 to TRBJ2-5; weak D call: TRBD2 (5 bases). Trimming shortened V by 6 bases and J by 11 bases, and 19 bases separated the two germline ends. CDR1 is MNHEY, CDR2 SMNVEV, per germline (reference sequence). The CDR3 has 13 residues. This CDR3 is CASRRLGERRQYF. CDR3 in DNA: TGTGCCAGCAGACGACTGGGTGAGCGGCGGCAGTACTTC.

Ten or more counts support this clonotype. The V and J genes are TRBV12-3 or TRBV12-4 and TRBJ1-2, with D perhaps TRBD1 (5 bases). V lost 6 bases and J 2 bases, leaving 10 bases between the germline ends. The CDR3 is made up of 13 amino acids. In nucleotides, the CDR3 is TGTGCCAGCAGCCGGGACGGAAACTATGGCTACACCTTC. It translates to CASSRDGNYGYTF.

This clonotype was picked up many times. The chain carries TRBV6-2 or TRBV6-3 and TRBJ1-2; D gene ambiguous. The V end lost 2 bases, the J end lost 2 bases, and 15 bases lay between the germline ends. The CDR3 extends over 16 amino acids. Germline assignment: CDR1 MNHEY and CDR2 SVGEGT. The CDR3 loop reads CASSYEWVISNYGYTF. CDR3 bases: TGTGCCAGCAGTTACGAATGGGTTATTAGCAACTATGGCTACACCTTC.

This clonotype occurred many times. V gene TRBV20-1 combines with J gene TRBJ1-5; possible D gene TRBD1, 6 bases. Between the trimmed V and J ends, which lost 2 bases and 7 bases, there was a span of 21 bases. The germline V gene encodes CDR1 DFQATT and CDR2 SNEGSKA (reference sequence). The CDR3 consists of 16 residues. The DNA for the CDR3 is TGCAGTGCTAGACCGGCCCTACAGGGATGGAGACAGCCCCAGCATTTT. It codes for CSARPALQGWRQPQHF.